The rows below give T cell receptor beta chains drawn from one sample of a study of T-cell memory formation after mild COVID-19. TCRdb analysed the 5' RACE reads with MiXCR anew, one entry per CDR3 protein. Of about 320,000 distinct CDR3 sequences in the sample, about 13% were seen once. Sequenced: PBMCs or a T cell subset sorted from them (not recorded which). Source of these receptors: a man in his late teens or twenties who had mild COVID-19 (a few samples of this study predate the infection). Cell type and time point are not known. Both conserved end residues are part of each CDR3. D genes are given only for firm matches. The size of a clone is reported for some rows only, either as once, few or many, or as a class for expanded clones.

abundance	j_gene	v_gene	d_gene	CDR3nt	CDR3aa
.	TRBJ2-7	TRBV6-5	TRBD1	TGTGCCAGCAGTCCCCCGGACAGGGTGGGCGAGCAGTACTTC	CASSPPDRVGEQYF
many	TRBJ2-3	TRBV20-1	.	TGCAGTGCTAGTGTCCGGGCCCTCACTAGCACAGATACGCAGTATTTT	CSASVRALTSTDTQYF
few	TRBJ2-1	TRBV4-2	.	TGTGCCAGCAGCCTGGGTTTTGTGGGGAACTCCTACAATGAGCAGTTCTTC	CASSLGFVGNSYNEQFF
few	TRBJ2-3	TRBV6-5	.	TGTGCCAGCAAAGGTGGCACAGATACGCAGTATTTT	CASKGGTDTQYF
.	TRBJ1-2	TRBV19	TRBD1	TGTGCCACTCGGGACAGGGGGTTCGTAGGCTACACCTTC	CATRDRGFVGYTF
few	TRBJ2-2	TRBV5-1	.	TGCGCCAGCAGCTTGGTGGGCGTGTACACCGGGGAGCTGTTTTTT	CASSLVGVYTGELFF
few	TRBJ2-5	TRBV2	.	TGTGCCAGCAGTGAAGTAAGGGGCGCGGGAGAGACCCAGTACTTC	CASSEVRGAGETQYF
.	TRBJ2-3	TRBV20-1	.	TGCAGTGCTAGAGATCGGAGAAGCACAGATACGCAGTATTTT	CSARDRRSTDTQYF
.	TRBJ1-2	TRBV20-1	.	TGCAGTGCTAGTAGGGCAGGCTATGGCTACACCTTC	CSASRAGYGYTF
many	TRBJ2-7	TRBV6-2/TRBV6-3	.	TGTGCCAGCAGTTACTCGGATGGGCAACCCGTGCAGTACTTC	CASSYSDGQPVQYF
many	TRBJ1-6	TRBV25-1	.	TGTGCCAGCAGTGAAAAGGATTCCTATAATTCACCCCTCCACTTT	CASSEKDSYNSPLHF
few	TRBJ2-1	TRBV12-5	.	TGTGCTAGTGGCCCACTCCTAGGGGACCACTCCTACAATGAGCAGTTCTTC	CASGPLLGDHSYNEQFF
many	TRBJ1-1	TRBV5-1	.	TGCGCCAGCAGCTTGGGTGACGCCAACGAAGCTTTCTTT	CASSLGDANEAFF
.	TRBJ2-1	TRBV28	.	TGTGCCAGCAGTCCCCAACTTCGGGGAGAGCAGTTCTTC	CASSPQLRGEQFF
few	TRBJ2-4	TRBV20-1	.	TGCAGTGCCCTCAAGCCGGGGCTAAAAAACATTCAGTACTTC	CSALKPGLKNIQYF
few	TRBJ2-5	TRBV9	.	TGTGCCAGCAGCTTCGCCCAGGAGGAAGGGGAGACCCAGTACTTC	CASSFAQEEGETQYF
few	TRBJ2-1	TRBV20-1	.	TGCAGTGCTAGTAGGACCGAGGATGAGCAGTTCTTC	CSASRTEDEQFF
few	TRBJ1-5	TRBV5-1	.	TGCGCCAGCAGTTCCGGGTCGGGGGGACCCAATCAGCCCCAGCATTTT	CASSSGSGGPNQPQHF
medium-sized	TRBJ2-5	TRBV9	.	TGTGCCAGCAGCGTAGCTAACAGTCAAGAGACCCAGTACTTC	CASSVANSQETQYF
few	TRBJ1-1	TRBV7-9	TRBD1	TGTGCCAGCAGCTTAAAAGTCACAGGGGGAAGTACTGAAGCTTTCTTT	CASSLKVTGGSTEAFF
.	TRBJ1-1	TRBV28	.	TGTGCCAGCAGCACCCCGCGGGGGGGGACTGAAGCTTTCTTT	CASSTPRGGTEAFF
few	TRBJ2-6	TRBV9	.	TGTGCCAGCAGCGGAACAGGGACAGGGGCCAACGTCCTGACTTTC	CASSGTGTGANVLTF
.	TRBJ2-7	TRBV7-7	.	TGTGCCAGCAGCTTAGCCCCCGGGGACTACGAGCAGTACTTC	CASSLAPGDYEQYF
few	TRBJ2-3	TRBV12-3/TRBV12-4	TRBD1	TGTGCCAGCAGTTTATCCGACAGGGGCACAGATACGCAGTATTTT	CASSLSDRGTDTQYF
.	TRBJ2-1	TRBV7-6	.	TGTGCCAGCGGGGATACGGCGGTACACAATGAGCAGTTCTTC	CASGDTAVHNEQFF
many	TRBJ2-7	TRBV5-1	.	TGCGCCAGCAGGGGGGTCGGCCCAGCCTACGAGCAGTACTTC	CASRGVGPAYEQYF
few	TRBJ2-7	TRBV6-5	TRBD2	TGTGCCAGCAGTGACCAGTTTCTAGCGGGGGTTAGGGAGCAGTACTTC	CASSDQFLAGVREQYF
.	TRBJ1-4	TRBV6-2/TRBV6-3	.	TGTGCCAGCAGACCCTGGACGGGGGATGAAAAACTGTTTTTT	CASRPWTGDEKLFF
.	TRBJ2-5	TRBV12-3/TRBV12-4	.	TGTGCCAGCAGCCTAAGGAGGGGGGCAGGAGAGACCCAGTACTTC	CASSLRRGAGETQYF
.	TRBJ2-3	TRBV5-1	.	TGCGCCAGCAACACGGGGGTTAGCACAGATACGCAGTATTTT	CASNTGVSTDTQYF
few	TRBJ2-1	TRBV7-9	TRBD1	TGTGCCAGCAGCTTAAGACAGGGGGCGGGAAATGAGCAGTTCTTC	CASSLRQGAGNEQFF
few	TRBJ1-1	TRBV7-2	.	TGTGCCAGCACATTTCAGGGAGGGAACACTGAAGCTTTCTTT	CASTFQGGNTEAFF
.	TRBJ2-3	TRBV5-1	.	TGCGCCAGCAGCCCATTCTTCGACAGGGAGGGCCCAGATACGCAGTATTTT	CASSPFFDREGPDTQYF
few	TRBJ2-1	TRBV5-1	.	TGCGCCAGCAGCCCTGGCGGGGCCCCCAATGAGCAGTTCTTC	CASSPGGAPNEQFF
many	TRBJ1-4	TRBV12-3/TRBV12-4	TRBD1	TGTGCCAGCAGCCCGGGGGACAGGCCGGGTATCAAACTGTTTTTT	CASSPGDRPGIKLFF
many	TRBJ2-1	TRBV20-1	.	TGCACAGGAAGGGGGGATCACAATGAGCAGTTCTTC	CTGRGDHNEQFF
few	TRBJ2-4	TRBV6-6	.	TGTGCCAGCAGTTACGGAATCTGGCGGTCCAAAAACATTCAGTACTTC	CASSYGIWRSKNIQYF
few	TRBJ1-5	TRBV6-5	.	TGTGCCAGCAGTTACTCATGGACGACAAGGGGCGATCAGCCCCAGCATTTT	CASSYSWTTRGDQPQHF
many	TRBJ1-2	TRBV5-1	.	TGCGCCAGCAGCCCTGTTGGGGATGGCTACACCTTC	CASSPVGDGYTF
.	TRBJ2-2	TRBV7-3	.	TGTGCCAGCAGCTTAGTAGGGCGAACCGGGGAGCTGTTTTTT	CASSLVGRTGELFF
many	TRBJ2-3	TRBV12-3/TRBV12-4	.	TGTGCCAGCAGCTCTGGCCGAGGGAATACGCAGTATTTT	CASSSGRGNTQYF
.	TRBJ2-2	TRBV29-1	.	TGCAGCGTTGCAGGGGCCGGGGAGCTGTTTTTT	CSVAGAGELFF
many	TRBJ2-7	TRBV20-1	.	TGCAGTGCCCACTGGAGGCAGGGGAGTTCCTACGAGCAGTACTTC	CSAHWRQGSSYEQYF
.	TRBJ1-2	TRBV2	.	TGTGCCAGCAGTGAGAAACAGAGCGTAACTGATGGCTACACCTTC	CASSEKQSVTDGYTF
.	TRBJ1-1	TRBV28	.	TGTGCCAGCAGTTTCGGGGGGGTCTACACTGAAGCTTTCTTT	CASSFGGVYTEAFF
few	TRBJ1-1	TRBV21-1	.	TGTGCCAGCAGCAGCAGGGGGCGGCTCACTGAAGCTTTCTTT	CASSSRGRLTEAFF
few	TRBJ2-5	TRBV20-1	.	TGCAGTGCTTCGTGGAGAGAGACCCAGTACTTC	CSASWRETQYF
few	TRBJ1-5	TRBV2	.	TGTGCCAGCAGTGATTTGGGTAATCAGCCCCAGCATTTT	CASSDLGNQPQHF
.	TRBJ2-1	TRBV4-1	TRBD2	TGCGCCAGCAGCCAAGAACTGGAACTAGCGGGGTTCCATGAGCAGTTCTTC	CASSQELELAGFHEQFF
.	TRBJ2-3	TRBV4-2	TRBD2	TGTGCCAGCAGCCCCCGGACTAGTCTCGATACGCAGTATTTT	CASSPRTSLDTQYF
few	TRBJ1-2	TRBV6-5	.	TGTGCCAGCAGTAGGCACAGGTCTAACTATGGCTACACCTTC	CASSRHRSNYGYTF